Below, 20 T cell receptor beta chains from the same sample are listed, as sequenced in a study of shared clonotypes between healthy human individuals. The data were produced by immunoSEQ multiplex PCR, yet TCRdb's version contains in-frame clones alone and is incomplete. This sample has about 560,000 clones, with about 80% found just once. Material for sequencing was PBMCs. These receptors all come from a woman aged 40 to 50 in good health. Some clones in this sample may be carry-over from other donors' samples.

The CDR3 spells CASSYQPIATYEQYF. The DNA for the CDR3 is TGTGCCAGCAGCTACCAGCCCATAGCGACCTACGAGCAGTACTTC. V usage is TRBV7-2 and J usage is TRBJ2-7, with a weak D call TRBD2 (5 bases). Trimming shortened V by 4 bases and J by 2 bases, and 15 bases separated the two germline ends. The CDR3 covers 15 residues. Germline values: CDR1 SGHTA, CDR2 FQGNSA.

Details on this clone: A much larger clone sits a single nucleotide away, making a read error possible. The V gene is TRBV2, the J gene TRBJ2-3, with TRBD2 as a possible D gene (6 bases). V was shortened by 4 bases and J by 6 bases, with 14 bases between the two germline ends. This CDR3 has 14 amino acids. CDR1 is SNHLY and CDR2 is FYNNEI in the germline V gene. The CDR3 nucleotides read TGTGCCAGCAGTGGGGGAGGAGTCCGCGATACGCAGTATTTT. Amino acid sequence: CASSGGGVRDTQYF.

This clone was counted a few times. The V gene is TRBV15, the J gene TRBJ2-7, with TRBD2 as a possible D gene (6 bases). This CDR3 spans 14 amino acids. Trimming removed 5 bases from V and 4 bases from J, with 15 bases in between. Germline V lookup: CDR1 LNHNV, CDR2 YYDKDF (reference sequence). CDR3 amino acids: CATSFGGRGYEQYF. The CDR3 DNA follows: TGTGCCACCAGCTTCGGGGGTCGGGGTTACGAGCAGTACTTC.

The V call is TRBV7-2, the J call TRBJ1-4, with 7 bases aligning to TRBD1. The CDR3 is 15 residues long. Losses at the gene ends were 5 bases for V and 5 bases for J; bases not matched to a gene: 8. Germline CDR1 reads SGHTA; CDR2 reads FQGNSA. CDR3 in DNA: TGTGCCAGCAGCGAAACCGGGACAGTAAATGAAAAACTGTTTTTT. It is translated as CASSETGTVNEKLFF.

This clone was detected only a few times. The rearrangement joins TRBV29-1 to TRBJ2-3; a weak D match, TRBD1 (6 bases). The CDR3 consists of 15 residues. Germline CDR1 is SQVTM and CDR2 is ANQGSEA. Trimming shortened V by 4 bases and J by 5 bases, and 19 bases separated the two germline ends. CDR3: CSVAPWTVSVDTQYF. Here the CDR3 DNA reads TGCAGCGTTGCTCCCTGGACAGTCTCGGTAGATACGCAGTATTTT.

This clone was seen a handful of times. At one boundary the junction diverges from the germline segment, which might be a read error. This sample includes further DNA sequences coding for the same CDR3. V and J are TRBV7-7 and TRBJ2-3, with a weak D call TRBD2 (6 bases). Germline CDR1 is SSHAT and CDR2 is FNYEAQ (reference sequence). The CDR3 length is 14 residues. In DNA form, the CDR3 reads TGTGCTAGCAGCTTAGGAGGGTTGGCAGATACGCAGTATTTT. Its translation: CASSLGGLADTQYF.

The chain has TRBV27 and TRBJ2-3; no definite D call. Germline CDR1 MNHEY, CDR2 SMNVEV (reference sequence). This CDR3 has 15 residues. The germline V and J ends were trimmed by 4 bases and 1 base, with 12 bases remaining between them. Here the CDR3 reads CASSSPLRGTDTQYF. CDR3 nucleotide sequence: TGTGCCAGCAGTTCACCTTTAAGGGGCACAGATACGCAGTATTTT.

Of note for this clone: Only one base separates this from a far larger clonotype, so it likely reflects a read error. The rearrangement joins TRBV2 to TRBJ2-2, with D perhaps TRBD2 (5 bases). The CDR3 spans 15 residues. Germline V gives CDR1 SNHLY, CDR2 FYNNEI. The chain's CDR3 is CASSNKSPYTGELLF. The CDR3 nucleotides read TGTGCCAGCAGTAATAAGTCCCCATACACCGGGGAGCTGCTTTTT.

This clone is a singleton in its sample. This rearrangement joins TRBV5-4 to TRBJ2-1, with D unresolved. Trimming stripped 7 bases from V and 10 bases from J, with 18 bases between. CDR1 and CDR2 (germline): SGHNT, YYREEE (reference sequence). The CDR3 totals 13 residues. CDR3 sequence: CASGPRNGPEQFF. CDR3 DNA sequence: TGTGCCAGCGGGCCCCGAAATGGACCGGAGCAGTTCTTC.

The chain uses TRBV5-8 and TRBJ2-6; D is uncertain. Germline V gene data show CDR1 as SGHTS and CDR2 as YDEGEE. This CDR3 spans 13 amino acids. V lost 3 bases and J lost 3, with 4 bases in between. CDR3 in amino acids: CASSYRGANVLTF. The CDR3 nucleotides read TGTGCCAGCAGCTACCGTGGGGCCAACGTCCTGACTTTC.

The chain recombines TRBV30 with TRBJ1-4; D might be TRBD1 (5 bases). This CDR3 is built from 14 residues. The V gene's germline CDR1 is GTSNPN and CDR2 SVGIG (reference sequence). V gave up 0 bases and J gave up 6 bases, with 11 bases separating them. DNA of the CDR3: TGTGCCTGGAGTGTACCGGGACTTTATGAAAAACTGTTTTTT. This translates into CAWSVPGLYEKLFF. Combining the CDR3 with reference TRBV30 and TRBJ1-4 gives the whole variable domain SQTIHQWPATLVQPVGSPLSLECTVEGTSNPNLYWYRQAAGRGLQLLFYSVGIGQISSEVPQNLSASRPQDRQFILSSKKLLLSDSGFYLCAWSVPGLYEKLFFGSGTQLSVL.

This clone was observed many times. The CDR3 sequence is CASSLLTEQYF. The CDR3 DNA follows: TGCGCCAGCAGCCTCCTAACAGAGCAGTACTTC. This chain connects TRBV5-1 to TRBJ2-7; no definite D call. Germline values: CDR1 SGHRS, CDR2 YFSETQ. V gave up 4 bases and J gave up 7 bases, with 9 bases separating them. The CDR3 totals 11 residues.

This chain uses TRBV19 with TRBJ1-2; TRBD1 might be the D (6 bases). V lost 1 base to trimming and J lost 7 bases, with 16 bases between them. The CDR3 has 15 amino acids. The germline gives CDR1 LNHDA, CDR2 SQIVND (reference sequence). CDR3: CASSIGQGRIGGYTF. The CDR3 DNA sequence: TGTGCCAGTAGTATAGGCCAGGGGCGGATCGGTGGCTACACCTTC.

The rearrangement joins TRBV5-6 to TRBJ2-7; maybe TRBD1 (5 bases). Trimming left V 2 bases short and J 5 bases short, with 14 bases between. The CDR3 has 14 amino acids. The germline CDR1 and CDR2 sequences are SGHDT and YYEEEE. As DNA, the CDR3 is TGTGCCAGCAGCTTTTCACCACAGGCGCACGAGCAGTACTTC. This sequence encodes CASSFSPQAHEQYF.

This clone was detected once. This rearrangement joins TRBV27 to TRBJ1-4; D remains ambiguous. The V and J ends lost 0 bases and 5 bases respectively, with 4 bases between them. The CDR3 runs to 13 residues. Germline CDR1 and CDR2: MNHEY and SMNVEV (reference sequence). CDR3 loop: CASSLSPNEKLFF. As DNA, the CDR3 is TGTGCCAGCAGTTTATCTCCGAATGAAAAACTGTTTTTT.

This chain connects TRBV10-3 to TRBJ2-5; no firm D call. Between the trimmed V and J ends, which lost 3 bases and 0 bases, there was a span of 5 bases. This CDR3 spans 13 amino acids. Germline V gene sequence: CDR1 ENHRY, CDR2 SYGVKD. The CDR3 spells CAISERDQETQYF. The CDR3 bases are TGTGCCATCAGTGAACGGGACCAAGAGACCCAGTACTTC.

This chain joins TRBV6-6 and TRBJ2-1; 8 nucleotides match TRBD2. Germline CDR1 and CDR2: MNHNY and SVGAGI (reference sequence). Losses at the gene ends were 2 bases for V and 9 bases for J; bases not matched to a gene: 9. The CDR3 consists of 15 residues. In DNA form, the CDR3 reads TGTGCCAGCAGTTACGATCCGGGACTAGTAGTTGAGCAGTTCTTC. It codes for CASSYDPGLVVEQFF.

Remarks on this clone: A much larger clonotype is one base distant, so this may be a read error. Other DNA sequences in the sample encode the same CDR3. The chain is built from TRBV7-6 and TRBJ2-1; unclear D gene. Trimming stripped 3 bases from V and 10 bases from J, with 10 bases between. There are 12 residues in the CDR3. Germline CDR1 reads SGHVS; CDR2 reads FNYEAQ. The CDR3 DNA reads TGTGCCAGCAGCTTGGCCCCTCGCGAGCAGTTCTTC. Its protein product is CASSLAPREQFF.

A note on this clone: Other DNA sequences within the sample encode an identical CDR3. The V call is TRBV5-1, the J call TRBJ2-3; D uncertain. The V and J ends lost 0 bases and 1 base respectively, with 12 bases between them. This CDR3 region has 16 residues. The germline gives CDR1 SGHRS, CDR2 YFSETQ. For the CDR3, the DNA is TGCGCCAGCAGCTTGGCCAGTGGGTTTGGCACAGATACGCAGTATTTT. This sequence encodes CASSLASGFGTDTQYF.

CDR3 in amino acids: CAWSVSSLQETQYF. The CDR3 DNA follows: TGTGCCTGGAGTGTAAGTTCGCTGCAAGAGACCCAGTACTTC. V usage is TRBV30 and J usage is TRBJ2-5; D unresolved. Germline CDR1 is GTSNPN and CDR2 is SVGIG (reference sequence). The CDR3 covers 14 residues. V was trimmed by 0 bases and J by 2 bases, leaving 10 bases between them.